Listed below are T cell receptor beta chains from one sample, sequenced in a study of T cells after yellow fever vaccination. TCRdb called the 5' RACE reads again in MiXCR, with one record for every CDR3 protein. The sample carries about 340,000 distinct CDR3 sequences, over 8% recorded once. Material: PBMCs, obtained on the day of the first yellow fever vaccination. All receptors come from a man aged 18 to 29 who received the YFV17D yellow fever vaccine. Both conserved end residues are part of each CDR3. A D gene is named only where the DNA matches it firmly. Clone size, where shown, is once, few, many, or a class for clones that have expanded.

j_gene: TRBJ1-1; d_gene: -; abundance: many; v_gene: TRBV7-2; CDR3nt: TGTGCCAGCAGCTTCCACCAGACAGGGAACACTGAAGCTTTCTTT; CDR3aa: CASSFHQTGNTEAFF
j_gene: TRBJ2-1; d_gene: TRBD2; abundance: few; v_gene: TRBV7-2; CDR3nt: TGTGCCAGCAGCGCCAGGACTAGCGGGGGCCGTAATGAGCAGTTCTTC; CDR3aa: CASSARTSGGRNEQFF
j_gene: TRBJ1-4; d_gene: -; abundance: -; v_gene: TRBV4-2; CDR3nt: TGTGCCAGCAGCCAAGAGCCAGGGGATAATGAAAAACTGTTTTTT; CDR3aa: CASSQEPGDNEKLFF
j_gene: TRBJ2-3; d_gene: TRBD1; abundance: -; v_gene: TRBV7-3; CDR3nt: TGTGCCAGCAGCTCCCTATGGGGACAGACGCAGTATTTT; CDR3aa: CASSSLWGQTQYF
j_gene: TRBJ1-2; d_gene: -; abundance: -; v_gene: TRBV4-2; CDR3nt: TGTGCCAGCAGCCAAGATCTCCCAGGCGCCCGAGGCTACACCTTC; CDR3aa: CASSQDLPGARGYTF
j_gene: TRBJ2-7; d_gene: -; abundance: few; v_gene: TRBV3-1; CDR3nt: TGTGCCAGCAGCCAAGATTACTTAATAGGGCAGGGCAAGAACAACGAGCAGTACTTC; CDR3aa: CASSQDYLIGQGKNNEQYF
j_gene: TRBJ1-6; d_gene: TRBD1; abundance: many; v_gene: TRBV4-2; CDR3nt: TGTGCCAGCAGCGCAGAGGGGGCAGGTTCACCCCTCCACTTT; CDR3aa: CASSAEGAGSPLHF
j_gene: TRBJ2-1; d_gene: TRBD1; abundance: many; v_gene: TRBV6-2/TRBV6-3; CDR3nt: TGTGCCATATCCGGGACAGAATACAATGAGCAGTTCTTC; CDR3aa: CAISGTEYNEQFF
j_gene: TRBJ1-2; d_gene: -; abundance: many; v_gene: TRBV18; CDR3nt: TGTGCCAGCTCACCTCGGGAGTTTAACTATGGCTACACCTTC; CDR3aa: CASSPREFNYGYTF
j_gene: TRBJ2-3; d_gene: TRBD1; abundance: few; v_gene: TRBV4-3; CDR3nt: TGCGCCAGCAGCCAAGAGAGAACAGGGGCGCTTAATACGCAGTATTTT; CDR3aa: CASSQERTGALNTQYF
j_gene: TRBJ2-1; d_gene: -; abundance: few; v_gene: TRBV7-2; CDR3nt: TGTGCCAGCAGCTTAGCGCTAAGTGTCAATGAGCAGTTCTTC; CDR3aa: CASSLALSVNEQFF
j_gene: TRBJ2-7; d_gene: TRBD1; abundance: -; v_gene: TRBV19; CDR3nt: TGTGCCAGTAGTGTCCCGGGACAGGGGGTCTACGAGCAGTACTTC; CDR3aa: CASSVPGQGVYEQYF
j_gene: TRBJ1-1; d_gene: -; abundance: -; v_gene: TRBV4-1; CDR3nt: TGCGCCAGCAGACCCGCGGGGGGCCTCACTGAAGCTTTCTTT; CDR3aa: CASRPAGGLTEAFF
j_gene: TRBJ2-3; d_gene: -; abundance: few; v_gene: TRBV12-3/TRBV12-4; CDR3nt: TGTGCCAGCAGTTTCGACGGGGGCCCATCAGATACGCAGTATTTT; CDR3aa: CASSFDGGPSDTQYF
j_gene: TRBJ1-4; d_gene: -; abundance: -; v_gene: TRBV20-1; CDR3nt: TGCAGTGCCTTCGCCCAGGGGCTTGGGGAAAAACTGTTTTTT; CDR3aa: CSAFAQGLGEKLFF
j_gene: TRBJ1-2; d_gene: TRBD1; abundance: few; v_gene: TRBV15; CDR3nt: TGTGCCACCAGTGACAGGGTAAACTATGGCTACACCTTC; CDR3aa: CATSDRVNYGYTF
j_gene: TRBJ1-2; d_gene: -; abundance: -; v_gene: TRBV7-2; CDR3nt: TGTGCCAGCAGCTTAATGGGCAGTAGTGGCTACACCTTC; CDR3aa: CASSLMGSSGYTF
j_gene: TRBJ2-3; d_gene: -; abundance: -; v_gene: TRBV7-2; CDR3nt: TGTGCCAGCAGCTTAAGGACCAGACAGGGCACAGATACGCAGTATTTT; CDR3aa: CASSLRTRQGTDTQYF
j_gene: TRBJ2-3; d_gene: TRBD1; abundance: many; v_gene: TRBV5-1; CDR3nt: TGCGCCAGCAGCCCCACAGGGGGGAGCTCCTATTCAAATACGCAGTATTTT; CDR3aa: CASSPTGGSSYSNTQYF
j_gene: TRBJ2-1; d_gene: -; abundance: few; v_gene: TRBV7-9; CDR3nt: TGTGCCAGCAGCTCACACATCGATTCCTACAATGAGCAGTTCTTC; CDR3aa: CASSSHIDSYNEQFF
j_gene: TRBJ1-1; d_gene: -; abundance: few; v_gene: TRBV29-1; CDR3nt: TGCAGCGCTGACACAGCGGTGCTCGAAGCTTTCTTT; CDR3aa: CSADTAVLEAFF
j_gene: TRBJ2-1; d_gene: -; abundance: -; v_gene: TRBV5-1; CDR3nt: TGCGCCAGCAGCTTGGGGGGGGCGGGGGACAATGAGCAGTTCTTC; CDR3aa: CASSLGGAGDNEQFF
j_gene: TRBJ1-1; d_gene: -; abundance: few; v_gene: TRBV7-9; CDR3nt: TGTGCCAGCAGCTTGCGCAACAGGGAGGCTTTCTTT; CDR3aa: CASSLRNREAFF
j_gene: TRBJ2-3; d_gene: TRBD2; abundance: few; v_gene: TRBV24-1; CDR3nt: TGTGCCACCAGTGATACCGGGACTAGCGTAGATACGCAGTATTTT; CDR3aa: CATSDTGTSVDTQYF
j_gene: TRBJ2-1; d_gene: TRBD2; abundance: few; v_gene: TRBV12-3/TRBV12-4; CDR3nt: TGTGCCAGCAGCCGGGGGGGGAGTGAGCAGTTCTTC; CDR3aa: CASSRGGSEQFF
j_gene: TRBJ1-1; d_gene: -; abundance: many; v_gene: TRBV20-1; CDR3nt: TGCAGTGCTAGAATCCCAGGTGGGAACACTGAAGCTTTCTTT; CDR3aa: CSARIPGGNTEAFF
j_gene: TRBJ2-2; d_gene: -; abundance: few; v_gene: TRBV4-1; CDR3nt: TGCGCCAGCAGCCCGTCCCGGGGGAGCGGGGAGCTGTTTTTT; CDR3aa: CASSPSRGSGELFF
j_gene: TRBJ1-4; d_gene: -; abundance: few; v_gene: TRBV12-3/TRBV12-4; CDR3nt: TGTGCCAGCAGAGCCGCAACAGGGCTAGGTGAAAAACTGTTTTTT; CDR3aa: CASRAATGLGEKLFF
j_gene: TRBJ1-2; d_gene: -; abundance: -; v_gene: TRBV19; CDR3nt: TGTGCCAGTAGTATAGATTCTACAGCTCTCTATGGCTACACCTTC; CDR3aa: CASSIDSTALYGYTF
j_gene: TRBJ2-2; d_gene: TRBD2; abundance: many; v_gene: TRBV6-1; CDR3nt: TGTGCCAGCACGGGACTAGCCGTGGGCGGGGAGCTGTTTTTT; CDR3aa: CASTGLAVGGELFF
j_gene: TRBJ2-3; d_gene: TRBD2; abundance: -; v_gene: TRBV5-1; CDR3nt: TGCGCCAGCAGCGCCCAACCCCTAGCGGGGGACACAGATACGCAGTATTTT; CDR3aa: CASSAQPLAGDTDTQYF